This TCR beta chain was recovered during a study of T-cell reconstitution after alpha-beta-depleted transplantation in children. General study results and limits: Newly made T cells mostly supplied T-cell counts and diversity one year after transplant.

Unique molecular identifiers tagged the TCRbeta library. From the PCR reads, TCRdb called clonotypes with MiXCR, one entry per CDR3 protein. The sample lists 600,000 to 800,000 distinct CDR3 sequences, about an eighth seen once, with 0.79% in the top ten. Remarks on this clonotype: Its specificity is not known.

The CDR3 covers 17 residues. V gave up 4 bases and J gave up 5 bases; unmatched junction bases: 18. Looked up from germline, CDR1 is SGHKS and CDR2 is YYEKEE (reference sequence). The specimen was PBMCs, collected before TCRalphabeta/CD19-depleted stem cell transplant. The chain combines TRBV5-5 with TRBJ2-7, with 7 bases that match TRBD2. The origin of this receptor is a girl under 10 years old with congenital amegakaryocytic thrombocytopenia, due to receive a stem cell transplant. This CDR3 reads CASSLRDYRWESDEQYF. The CDR3 region has the DNA TGTGCCAGCAGCCTGCGGGACTACCGGTGGGAATCTGACGAGCAGTACTTC.